The 26 T cell receptor beta chains below come from one sample, sequenced in a study of shared clonotypes between healthy human individuals. Assay used: immunoSEQ multiplex PCR; TCRdb lists only in-frame clones, some missing. The sample lists millions of clones; roughly 91% were seen once. Cells designated naive CD8 were CD45RO-negative and were positively selected for CCR7, with terminally differentiated effector memory CD45RA+ cells excluded. The sequenced material came from naive CD8+ T cells from PBMCs. The receptors were gathered from a man aged 18 to 35 in good health. Some clones in this sample may be carry-over from other donors' samples.

V is TRBV7-9 and J is TRBJ2-7, with D possibly called TRBD1 or TRBD2 (5 bases each). Looked up from germline, CDR1 is SEHNR and CDR2 is FQNEAQ (reference sequence). V was shortened by 8 bases and J by 5 bases, with 16 bases between the two germline ends. This CDR3 has 13 amino acids. The CDR3 here is CASGDVRPDEQYF. CDR3 nucleotide sequence: TGTGCCAGCGGGGACGTCCGTCCCGACGAGCAGTACTTC.

This chain connects TRBV13 to TRBJ2-3; TRBD2 aligns across 14 bases. Trimming at V came to 5 bases and at J to 1 base, leaving 8 bases not matched to a gene. Per the germline V gene, CDR1 is PRHDT and CDR2 is FYEKMQ (reference sequence). The CDR3 covers 18 residues. CDR3 sequence: CASSSLTSGRERTDTQYF. DNA for the CDR3: TGTGCCAGCAGCAGCCTGACTAGCGGGAGGGAACGCACAGATACGCAGTATTTT.

The chain links TRBV6-1 to TRBJ1-5; D ambiguous. CDR1 and CDR2 (germline): MNHNS, SASEGT. V shed 6 bases and J shed 2 bases, with 11 bases lying between them. The CDR3 runs to 14 residues. This CDR3 is CASRVDRGNQPQHF. The CDR3 region has the DNA TGTGCCAGCAGGGTCGATCGGGGCAATCAGCCCCAGCATTTT.

CDR3 nucleotide sequence: TGTGCCAGCAGCCAGCTGTCTCGGAAGGGGCCCTCCTACGAGCAGTACTTC. This encodes CASSQLSRKGPSYEQYF. The chain couples TRBV14 to TRBJ2-7; D might be TRBD1 (5 bases). The CDR3 loop spans 17 amino acids. CDR1 and CDR2 from the germline V gene are SGHDN and FVKESK. With 3 bases removed from V and 0 bases from J, the gap between germline ends came to 18 bases. The variable domain in full, with the rest retrieved from reference TRBV14 and TRBJ2-7, is EAGVTQFPSHSVIEKGQTVTLRCDPISGHDNLYWYRRVMGKEIKFLLHFVKESKQDESGMPNNRFLAERTGGTYSTLKVQPAELEDSGVYFCASSQLSRKGPSYEQYFGPGTRLTVT.

The chain uses TRBV5-6 and TRBJ2-1; 9 positions match TRBD2. The J segment lost 10 bases and the V segment lost 5 bases, leaving 10 bases of the junction unmatched. CDR3 length: 14 amino acids. CDR1 is SGHDT, CDR2 YYEEEE, per germline. The CDR3, as DNA: TGTGCCAGCAGGTTAGTAGCGGGAGCAGGCGAGCAGTTCTTC. Translated, it gives CASRLVAGAGEQFF.

This clone was detected a few times. The chain is built from TRBV2 and TRBJ1-2, with D uncertain. Germline CDR1 reads SNHLY; CDR2 reads FYNNEI. The CDR3 contains 14 residues. Trimming left V 3 bases short and J 2 bases short, with 10 bases between. The CDR3 region is CASSDQSLNYGYTF. Here the CDR3 DNA reads TGTGCCAGCAGTGACCAGTCCCTGAACTATGGCTACACCTTC.

This clone appeared a single time. This chain joins TRBV5-5 and TRBJ2-7; D gene uncertain. V gave up 4 bases and J gave up 7 bases, with 12 bases separating them. From germline, CDR1 is SGHKS and CDR2 YYEKEE (reference sequence). The CDR3 is 12 amino acids. In DNA form, the CDR3 reads TGTGCCAGCAGCCCAGCGAATTTGGAGCAGTACTTC. It is translated as CASSPANLEQYF.

The V and J genes are TRBV7-9 and TRBJ2-1; 13 bases align to TRBD2. J lost 8 bases, V lost 5 bases, and 9 bases had no gene match. The CDR3 contains 16 residues. Germline V gives CDR1 SEHNR, CDR2 FQNEAQ (reference sequence). This chain's CDR3 is CASSDVRTSGSYEQFF. The CDR3 nucleotides are TGTGCCAGCAGCGACGTGAGGACTAGCGGGAGCTATGAGCAGTTCTTC.

The chain uses TRBV27 and TRBJ1-1; D remains ambiguous. The germline V gene encodes CDR1 MNHEY and CDR2 SMNVEV (reference sequence). V was trimmed by 3 bases and J by 0 bases, leaving 11 bases between them. The CDR3 loop spans 15 amino acids. The CDR3 DNA follows: TGTGCCAGCAGTTTTCTGAACGGGTTGAACACTGAAGCTTTCTTT. Amino acid sequence: CASSFLNGLNTEAFF.

The count of this clone is one. The V call is TRBV6-1, the J call TRBJ1-5, with 12 bases identical to TRBD1. This CDR3 contains 13 residues. The germline V gene encodes CDR1 MNHNS and CDR2 SASEGT. Losses at the gene ends were 8 bases for V and 5 bases for J; bases not matched to a gene: 1. CDR3 DNA: TGTGCCAGCCGGGACAGGGGGCATCAGCCCCAGCATTTT. Translating it yields CASRDRGHQPQHF.

This clone was found once. The DNA for the CDR3 is TGCGCCAGCAGCCCCGGGACAGGGCCCTCCTACGAGCAGTACTTC. This sequence encodes CASSPGTGPSYEQYF. The chain links TRBV4-1 to TRBJ2-7; 9 bases align to TRBD1. This CDR3 spans 15 amino acids. The germline V gene encodes CDR1 MGHRA and CDR2 YSYEKL. V lost 4 bases to trimming and J lost 0 bases; unmatched junction nucleotides: 4.

The chain couples TRBV27 to TRBJ2-3, with TRBD1 as a possible D gene (5 bases). CDR1 and CDR2 (germline): MNHEY, SMNVEV (reference sequence). Deletions cut 5 bases from V and 9 bases from J, with 15 bases between. CDR3 length: 13 amino acids. In DNA form, the CDR3 reads TGTGCCAGCAGTCAGACAGAGCCCTCGACGCAGTATTTT. Encoded protein: CASSQTEPSTQYF.

This clone was found a few times. Different DNA sequences within this sample yield the same CDR3. The J gene is TRBJ2-3, the V gene TRBV9; unclear D gene. Trimming shortened V by 0 bases and J by 5 bases, and 4 bases separated the two germline ends. This CDR3 region has 12 residues. Looked up from germline, CDR1 is SGDLS and CDR2 is YYNGEE. CDR3 bases: TGTGCCAGCAGCGTAGGTGGAGATACGCAGTATTTT. Protein sequence: CASSVGGDTQYF.

The chain couples TRBV4-1 to TRBJ2-7; D perhaps matches TRBD2 (7 bases). The length of the CDR3 is 15 residues. Germline CDR1 reads MGHRA; CDR2 reads YSYEKL. V was trimmed by 0 bases and J by 7 bases, leaving 16 bases between them. CDR3: CASSQDRGAEWEQYF. The CDR3 region has the DNA TGCGCCAGCAGCCAAGATCGGGGGGCTGAGTGGGAGCAGTACTTC.

This clone was found once. The genes are TRBV14 and TRBJ2-7; D is possibly TRBD2 (5 bases). V lost 8 bases to trimming and J lost 4 bases, with 15 bases between them. The CDR3 runs to 13 residues. Germline CDR1 is SGHDN and CDR2 is FVKESK. CDR3 in amino acids: CASPRADTYEQYF. The CDR3 DNA follows: TGTGCCAGCCCCCGAGCGGATACTTACGAGCAGTACTTC.

The V gene is TRBV5-5, the J gene TRBJ2-7; 9 bases align to TRBD1. The CDR3 covers 16 residues. V dropped 0 bases and J dropped 0; count of bases not matched to a gene: 4. Germline V gene lookup returns CDR1 SGHKS and CDR2 YYEKEE (reference sequence). For the CDR3, the DNA is TGTGCCAGCAGCTTGGGACAGGGGGTAATCTCCTACGAGCAGTACTTC. Encoded protein: CASSLGQGVISYEQYF.

CDR3 nucleotides: TGTGCCAGCAGTTTATATTCCGGGGAGCTGTTTTTT. Protein product: CASSLYSGELFF. The V and J genes are TRBV27 and TRBJ2-2; D unresolved. CDR1 and CDR2 from the germline V gene are MNHEY and SMNVEV (reference sequence). The CDR3 length is 12 residues. V lost 1 base, J lost 6 bases, and 3 bases lay in between.

The chain has TRBV29-1 and TRBJ2-7; D perhaps matches TRBD1 (6 bases). Germline values: CDR1 SQVTM, CDR2 ANQGSEA. Trimming removed 7 bases at V and 0 bases at J, with 25 bases between. The CDR3 extends over 17 amino acids. The CDR3 DNA sequence: TGCAGCGCTAGGGGGACGAGTGGCATTACCCCCTCCTACGAGCAGTACTTC. Its translation is CSARGTSGITPSYEQYF.

This chain joins TRBV5-1 and TRBJ2-1; unclear D gene. The CDR3 has 16 amino acids. Germline-derived CDR1 and CDR2 are SGHRS and YFSETQ. V gave up 5 bases and J gave up 6 bases, with 21 bases separating them. For the CDR3, the DNA is TGCGCCAGCAGTACGACGGGCCCCTCTTTGGGCAATGAGCAGTTCTTC. Translated: CASSTTGPSLGNEQFF.

The V and J genes are TRBV5-1 and TRBJ1-1, with no clear D. Germline V lookup: CDR1 SGHRS, CDR2 YFSETQ. With 4 bases removed from V and 2 bases from J, the gap between germline ends came to 15 bases. This CDR3 has 15 amino acids. The CDR3 here is CASSQDASYNTEAFF. In DNA form, the CDR3 reads TGCGCCAGCAGCCAAGATGCATCCTACAACACTGAAGCTTTCTTT.

The chain is built from TRBV6-1 and TRBJ2-7; TRBD1 matches at 8 bases. V was pared by 5 bases and J by 2 bases, with 5 bases of the junction left unmatched. The CDR3 runs to 14 residues. Looked up from germline, CDR1 is MNHNS and CDR2 is SASEGT. The CDR3 spells CASSPRTGTYEQYF. The DNA for the CDR3 is TGTGCCAGCAGTCCCAGGACAGGGACCTACGAGCAGTACTTC.

Details on this clone: The sample contains more than one DNA sequence encoding this CDR3. The gene calls are TRBV28 and TRBJ1-5; tentative D call: TRBD1 (5 bases). Looked up from germline, CDR1 is MDHEN and CDR2 is SYDVKM. The CDR3 has 14 residues. Trimming left V 8 bases short and J 0 bases short, with 11 bases between. This CDR3 reads CASRGIYSNQPQHF. The CDR3 nucleotides read TGTGCCAGCCGGGGCATATATAGCAATCAGCCCCAGCATTTT.

V is TRBV7-7 and J is TRBJ2-5; D is tentatively TRBD1 or TRBD2 (5 bases each). Trimming left V 9 bases short and J 0 bases short, with 8 bases between. CDR1 is SSHAT, CDR2 FNYEAQ, per germline (reference sequence). This CDR3 is built from 12 residues. CDR3 nucleotides: TGTGCCAGTGGGGACCACCAAGAGACCCAGTACTTC. Protein: CASGDHQETQYF.

The rearrangement joins TRBV7-9 to TRBJ2-7; the D is unclear. The V end was cut by 0 bases, the J end by 0 bases, with 9 bases between. Germline CDR1 SEHNR, CDR2 FQNEAQ (reference sequence). This CDR3 region has 15 residues. The CDR3 coding sequence is TGTGCCAGCAGCTTAGCGTCGCGGATCTCCTACGAGCAGTACTTC. Protein: CASSLASRISYEQYF. Combining the CDR3 with reference TRBV7-9 and TRBJ2-7 gives the whole variable domain DTGVSQNPRHKITKRGQNVTFRCDPISEHNRLYWYRQTLGQGPEFLTYFQNEAQLEKSRLLSDRFSAERPKGSFSTLEIQRTEQGDSAMYLCASSLASRISYEQYFGPGTRLTVT.

The chain has TRBV28 and TRBJ2-7; TRBD2 aligns across 8 bases. After removal of 1 base from V and 1 base from J, the junction contained 3 bases not matched to a gene. This CDR3 is 15 amino acids long. Germline CDR1 and CDR2: MDHEN and SYDVKM. CDR3 nucleotide sequence: TGTGCCAGCAGTTTATTCCTAGCGGGTTCCTACGAGCAGTACTTC. It codes for CASSLFLAGSYEQYF.

The V gene is TRBV28, the J gene TRBJ1-1; 7 nucleotides line up with TRBD1. The CDR3 contains 16 residues. The germline V gene has CDR1 MDHEN and CDR2 SYDVKM. Germline trimming cut 5 bases from V and 1 base from J; bases unmatched to any gene: 10. The CDR3 nucleotides are TGTGCCAGCAGTCTCACGACAGGGCTAGCGAACACTGAAGCTTTCTTT. Its protein product is CASSLTTGLANTEAFF.